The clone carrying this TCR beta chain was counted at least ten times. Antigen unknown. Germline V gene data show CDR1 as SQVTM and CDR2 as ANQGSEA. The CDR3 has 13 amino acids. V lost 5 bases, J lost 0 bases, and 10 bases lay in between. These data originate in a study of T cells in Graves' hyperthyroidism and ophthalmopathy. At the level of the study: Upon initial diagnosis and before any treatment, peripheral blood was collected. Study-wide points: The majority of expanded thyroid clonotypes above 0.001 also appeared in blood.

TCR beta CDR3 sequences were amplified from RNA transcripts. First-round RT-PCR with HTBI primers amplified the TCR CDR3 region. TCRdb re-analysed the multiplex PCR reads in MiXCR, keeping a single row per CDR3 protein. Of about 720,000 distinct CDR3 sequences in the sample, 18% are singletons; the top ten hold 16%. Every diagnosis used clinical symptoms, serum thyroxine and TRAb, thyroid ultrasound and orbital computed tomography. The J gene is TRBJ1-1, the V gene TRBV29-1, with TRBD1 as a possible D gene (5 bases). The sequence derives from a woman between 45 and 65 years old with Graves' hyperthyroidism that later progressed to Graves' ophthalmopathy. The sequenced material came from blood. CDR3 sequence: CSVQGNLNTEAFF. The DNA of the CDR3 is TGCAGCGTTCAGGGAAACTTGAACACTGAAGCTTTCTTT.